The 27 T cell receptor beta chains below all came from one sample that was sequenced in a study of blood T cell repertoires in COVID-19. The data were produced by immunoSEQ multiplex PCR, yet TCRdb's version contains in-frame clones alone and is incomplete. The top ten hold 0.86% of the sample, which has more than 300,000 clones, just over 90% seen once. Sequencing was carried out using PBMCs or T cells enriched from blood (not recorded which). The receptors were gathered from a woman between 40 and 55 years old who had been exposed to COVID-19.

This chain connects TRBV5-1 to TRBJ2-5; a weak D match, TRBD1 (5 bases). The CDR3 length is 14 residues. Germline CDR1 reads SGHRS; CDR2 reads YFSETQ. Trimming shortened V by 0 bases and J by 5 bases, and 11 bases separated the two germline ends. CDR3 amino acids: CASSLVPGLETQYF. The CDR3, as DNA: TGCGCCAGCAGCTTGGTTCCAGGGCTGGAGACCCAGTACTTC.

The chain combines TRBV4-3 with TRBJ1-1; possible D gene TRBD1, 5 bases. Germline CDR1 and CDR2: LGHNA and YSLEER. The CDR3 runs to 14 residues. V was pared by 1 base and J by 7 bases, with 13 bases between. The CDR3 DNA is TGCGCCAGCAGCCAAGGCGACCGGACACGTGAAGCTTTCTTT. Residues: CASSQGDRTREAFF.

The V call is TRBV27, the J call TRBJ2-2; weak D call: TRBD1 (6 bases). This CDR3 region has 15 residues. V gave up 4 bases and J gave up 4 bases, with 13 bases separating them. Looked up from germline, CDR1 is MNHEY and CDR2 is SMNVEV (reference sequence). CDR3 in DNA: TGTGCCAGCAGTTCCCGGACAGAGACCACCGGGGAGCTGTTTTTT. Translated: CASSSRTETTGELFF.

The CDR3 region has the DNA TGTGCCAGCTCACCAACCCCAGGGCGCTATGGCTACACCTTC. It is translated as CASSPTPGRYGYTF. The chain couples TRBV18 to TRBJ1-2; TRBD1 might be the D (5 bases). CDR1 and CDR2 (germline): KGHSH, LQKENI. V dropped 2 bases and J dropped 4 bases, with 11 bases sitting between them. The CDR3 contains 14 residues.

V usage is TRBV7-9 and J usage is TRBJ2-2, with D perhaps TRBD2 (5 bases). The germline V gene has CDR1 SEHNR and CDR2 FQNEAQ (reference sequence). The CDR3 runs 16 residues. The V gene lost 4 bases and the J gene lost 0 bases, with 12 bases spanning the gap. The CDR3 DNA follows: TGTGCCAGCAGCTCCTTTCGGGGATCGAACACCGGGGAGCTGTTTTTT. It is translated as CASSSFRGSNTGELFF.

The rearrangement links TRBV18 to TRBJ2-2; D uncertain. The ends were cut back, 2 bases at V and 0 bases at J, with 7 bases in the middle. The germline V gene encodes CDR1 KGHSH and CDR2 LQKENI. CDR3 length: 15 amino acids. The CDR3 bases are TGTGCCAGCTCACCAACTCGTTCGAACACCGGGGAGCTGTTTTTT. Translating it yields CASSPTRSNTGELFF.

The CDR3 region has the DNA TGTGCCAGCAGTGAACCCTCGGGCTATGGCTACACCTTC. This sequence encodes CASSEPSGYGYTF. This chain links TRBV25-1 with TRBJ1-2; D unclear. This CDR3 has 13 residues. The V gene lost 2 bases and the J gene lost 4 bases, with 8 bases spanning the gap. Germline loops: CDR1 MGHDK, CDR2 SYGVNS.

This chain connects TRBV3-1 (or the pseudogene TRBV3-2) to TRBJ2-7; perhaps TRBD2 as D (5 bases). Germline values: CDR1 LGHDT, CDR2 YNNKEL (reference sequence). The germline V and J ends were trimmed by 0 bases and 3 bases, with 12 bases remaining between them. This CDR3 region has 15 residues. CDR3 amino acids: CASSQDEGRFYEQYF. CDR3 DNA sequence: TGTGCCAGCAGCCAAGATGAGGGTAGGTTCTACGAGCAGTACTTC.

CDR3 loop: CASSQDGQVLLNQPQHF. The CDR3 DNA reads as TGCGCCAGCAGCCAAGACGGACAGGTACTACTAAATCAGCCCCAGCATTTT. The chain combines TRBV4-1 with TRBJ1-5; 7 nucleotides match TRBD1. Unmatched junction bases numbered 9, after V lost 0 bases and J lost 4 bases. Germline-derived CDR1 and CDR2 are MGHRA and YSYEKL. The CDR3 length is 17 residues.

This chain links TRBV19 with TRBJ1-3, with D uncertain. CDR1 LNHDA and CDR2 SQIVND come from the germline V gene (reference sequence). V lost 3 bases and J 0 bases, leaving 12 bases between the germline ends. This CDR3 region has 16 residues. CDR3 nucleotide sequence: TGTGCCAGTAGTATGGGCTCCAGAAGCTCTGGAAACACCATATATTTT. It yields the protein CASSMGSRSSGNTIYF.

This chain links TRBV5-4 with TRBJ2-3; tentative D call: TRBD2 (5 bases). Germline assignment: CDR1 SGHNT and CDR2 YYREEE (reference sequence). The CDR3 is 13 amino acids. V lost 1 base to trimming and J lost 3 bases, with 6 bases between them. The CDR3 sequence: CASSLRDTDTQYF. Written as DNA, the CDR3 is TGTGCCAGCAGCTTGCGGGATACAGATACGCAGTATTTT. The full variable domain, with the rest looked up from reference TRBV5-4 and TRBJ2-3, is ETGVTQSPTHLIKTRGQQVTLRCSSQSGHNTVSWYQQALGQGPQFIFQYYREEENGRGNFPPRFSGLQFPNYSSELNVNALELDDSALYLCASSLRDTDTQYFGPGTRLTVL.

This chain links TRBV18 with TRBJ1-6; TRBD1 matches 11 bases. V lost 4 bases to trimming and J lost 9 bases; unmatched junction nucleotides: 8. CDR3 size: 16 residues. The germline gives CDR1 KGHSH, CDR2 LQKENI. The DNA of the CDR3 is TGTGCCAGCTCACTAAGAGGACAGGGGGCTGGTTCACCCCTCCACTTT. It specifies CASSLRGQGAGSPLHF.

The chain is built from TRBV5-4 and TRBJ1-2; 7 bases agree with TRBD1. V shed 4 bases and J 4 bases; nucleotides not matched to a gene: 4. The V gene's germline CDR1 is SGHNT and CDR2 YYREEE (reference sequence). This CDR3 contains 13 residues. The CDR3 spells CASSMTGLYGYTF. In DNA form, the CDR3 reads TGTGCCAGCAGCATGACAGGGCTCTATGGCTACACCTTC.

This sequence joins TRBV11-3 and TRBJ2-7; 8 bases map to TRBD2. The CDR3 sequence is 13 residues long. The germline CDR1 and CDR2 sequences are SGHNT and YENEEA. With V trimmed by 6 bases and J by 5 bases, 6 bases remained unmatched. The CDR3 loop reads CASRKSGSDEQYF. CDR3 bases: TGTGCCAGCAGGAAAAGCGGGAGTGACGAGCAGTACTTC.

The chain carries TRBV14 and TRBJ1-1, with TRBD1 as a possible D gene (5 bases). The CDR3 spans 15 residues. Germline V gives CDR1 SGHDN, CDR2 FVKESK. Trimming removed 1 base at V and 8 bases at J, with 17 bases between. The CDR3 nucleotides are TGTGCCAGCAGCCAAGGGAGGGGTGAACGGTCGGAAGCTTTCTTT. This gives the protein CASSQGRGERSEAFF.

V gene TRBV19 combines with J gene TRBJ2-2; D call uncertain. V shed 3 bases and J shed 1 base, with 6 bases lying between them. Germline lookup yields CDR1 LNHDA and CDR2 SQIVND (reference sequence). This CDR3 is built from 14 residues. CDR3 bases: TGTGCCAGTAGTATTAATATGAACACCGGGGAGCTGTTTTTT. Its protein is CASSINMNTGELFF.

This clone was observed a few times. CDR3 sequence (DNA): TGTGCCAGTAGTCCCCTTTCTAGCGGAGCTGCTTCCTACGAGCAGTACTTC. Translating it yields CASSPLSSGAASYEQYF. The V and J genes are TRBV19 and TRBJ2-7; 7 bases align to TRBD2. Germline lookup yields CDR1 LNHDA and CDR2 SQIVND (reference sequence). The CDR3 contains 17 residues. V shed 5 bases and J 1 base; nucleotides not matched to a gene: 14.

The V gene is TRBV7-8, the J gene TRBJ1-3, with TRBD1 matching 7 bases. Per the germline V gene, CDR1 is SGHVS and CDR2 is FQNEAQ. After removal of 2 bases from V and 4 bases from J, the junction contained 2 bases not matched to a gene. This CDR3 has 14 residues. CDR3 bases: TGTGCCAGCAGCTTAAGGGGGCCAGGAAACACCATATATTTT. Its translation: CASSLRGPGNTIYF.

This clone showed up just once. The V call is TRBV5-4, the J call TRBJ2-5, with TRBD1 matching 9 bases. Germline CDR1 SGHNT, CDR2 YYREEE (reference sequence). The V and J ends lost 3 bases and 2 bases, in that order; junction bases with no gene match: 5. There are 15 residues in the CDR3. The CDR3 DNA follows: TGTGCCAGCAGCTCCGCGGACAGGGGACAAGAGACCCAGTACTTC. Translating gives CASSSADRGQETQYF.

This clone was observed once. This chain joins TRBV3-1 (or the pseudogene TRBV3-2) and TRBJ1-1; D unclear. In germline, CDR1 is LGHDT, CDR2 YNNKEL (reference sequence). The CDR3 is 13 amino acids. V lost 3 bases and J 9 bases, leaving 14 bases between the germline ends. The CDR3 DNA reads as TGTGCCAGCAGCCATGATGCACAGACGAAAGCTTTCTTT. Its protein product is CASSHDAQTKAFF.

This clone was seen only once. This sequence joins TRBV7-9 and TRBJ1-2; D may be TRBD1 (5 bases). This CDR3 region has 14 residues. Germline assignment: CDR1 SEHNR and CDR2 FQNEAQ (reference sequence). Trimming removed 5 bases from V and 4 bases from J, with 14 bases in between. The CDR3 loop is CASSRGAGGYGYTF. CDR3 nucleotide sequence: TGTGCCAGCAGCCGGGGCGCCGGGGGCTATGGCTACACCTTC.

The rearrangement links TRBV19 to TRBJ2-4; perhaps TRBD1 as D (5 bases). The CDR3 is made up of 16 amino acids. V was pared by 4 bases and J by 0 bases, with 13 bases between. Germline CDR1 is LNHDA and CDR2 is SQIVND (reference sequence). CDR3 amino acids: CASSTPQALAKNIQYF. In DNA form, the CDR3 reads TGTGCCAGTAGTACACCACAGGCCCTAGCCAAAAACATTCAGTACTTC.

This clone showed up just a few times. V usage is TRBV4-2 and J usage is TRBJ2-2; 9 bases fit TRBD2. The germline V gene has CDR1 LGHNA and CDR2 YNFKEQ. The trim removed 5 bases at V and 4 bases at J, leaving 5 bases unmatched. The CDR3 has 15 residues. CDR3 nucleotide sequence: TGTGCCAGCAGCAGACTAGCGGATCCCACCGGGGAGCTGTTTTTT. It codes for CASSRLADPTGELFF.

This clone showed up just once. The chain couples TRBV6-2 or TRBV6-3 to TRBJ2-1, with TRBD2 identical over 8 bases. The germline V gene encodes CDR1 MNHEY and CDR2 SVGEGT. With 5 bases clipped from V and 5 bases from J, the junction kept 11 bases outside the gene matches. There are 16 residues in the CDR3. CDR3 sequence (DNA): TGTGCCAGCAGTCGACCCTTCGCGGGAGGACACAATGAGCAGTTCTTC. This translates into CASSRPFAGGHNEQFF.

The rearrangement uses TRBV2 and TRBJ1-1; D is unresolved. V shed 10 bases and J shed 4 bases, with 22 bases lying between them. This CDR3 has 15 residues. Germline V gene lookup returns CDR1 SNHLY and CDR2 FYNNEI. CDR3 sequence: CATRPGRMEGTEAFF. CDR3 bases: TGTGCCACCCGCCCCGGGAGAATGGAAGGCACTGAAGCTTTCTTT. The full variable domain, completed using reference TRBV2 and TRBJ1-1, is EPEVTQTPSHQVTQMGQEVILRCVPISNHLYFYWYRQILGQKVEFLVSFYNNEISEKSEIFDDQFSVERPDGSNFTLKIRSTKLEDSAMYFCATRPGRMEGTEAFFGQGTRLTVV.

The chain employs TRBV20-1 and TRBJ1-5; the D gene is possibly TRBD1 (5 bases). V was clipped by 3 bases and J by 9 bases, with 15 bases between them. Per the germline V gene, CDR1 is DFQATT and CDR2 is SNEGSKA (reference sequence). This CDR3 has 13 residues. The CDR3: CSASQSRAGPQHF. DNA for the CDR3: TGCAGTGCTAGTCAAAGCAGGGCAGGGCCCCAGCATTTT.

The CDR3 here is CASTSPWGQRTSNTGELFF. The DNA of the CDR3 is TGTGCCAGTACCTCACCATGGGGACAGAGAACTTCGAACACCGGGGAGCTGTTTTTT. V and J are TRBV19 and TRBJ2-2; TRBD1 aligns across 7 bases. The CDR3 is made up of 19 amino acids. The trim removed 7 bases at V and 0 bases at J, leaving 17 bases unmatched. The germline V gene has CDR1 LNHDA and CDR2 SQIVND (reference sequence).